This T cell receptor (beta chain) was documented in a study of blood T cell repertoires in COVID-19. The overall study: T cells, B-cell-depleted T cells, or PBMCs supplied cDNA or gDNA.

TCRdb's copy holds only in-frame clones and misses some; the assay was immunoSEQ multiplex PCR. The sample has 120,000 to 150,000 clones; less than 90% are singletons. This clone came up once. Living in about two dozen US areas, the participants were between roughly 18 and 90 years of age. Those designated as exposed participants met a COVID-19 case within 2 weeks before study entry. The sequenced material came from PBMCs or T cells enriched from blood (not recorded which). This clonotype was obtained from a woman aged 50 to 60 who had been exposed to COVID-19.

The CDR3 DNA reads TGTGCCAGCAGCTTTGTAAGAACAGTCTCATCTGGGGCCAACGTCCTGACTTTC. Translated, it gives CASSFVRTVSSGANVLTF. The rearrangement uses TRBV5-8 and TRBJ2-6; no definite D call. Germline assignment: CDR1 SGHTS and CDR2 YDEGEE. The CDR3 is 18 residues long. V shed 2 bases and J shed 1 base, with 16 bases lying between them. The variable domain in full, with the rest retrieved from reference TRBV5-8 and TRBJ2-6, is EAGVTQSPTHLIKTRGQQATLRCSPISGHTSVYWYQQALGLGLQFLLWYDEGEERNRGNFPPRFSGRQFPNYSSELNVNALELEDSALYLCASSFVRTVSSGANVLTFGAGSRLTVL.